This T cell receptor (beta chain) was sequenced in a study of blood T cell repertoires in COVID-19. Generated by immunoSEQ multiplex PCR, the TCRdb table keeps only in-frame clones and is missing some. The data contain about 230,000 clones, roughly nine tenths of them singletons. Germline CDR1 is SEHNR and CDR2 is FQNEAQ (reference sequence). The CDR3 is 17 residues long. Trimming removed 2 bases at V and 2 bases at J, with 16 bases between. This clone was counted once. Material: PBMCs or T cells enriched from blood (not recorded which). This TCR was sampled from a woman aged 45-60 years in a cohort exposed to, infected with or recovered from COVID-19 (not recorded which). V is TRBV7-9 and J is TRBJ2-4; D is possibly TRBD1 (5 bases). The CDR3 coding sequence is TGTGCCAGCAGCTTAACCAGGGCGGCGTGGCCCAAAAACATTCAGTACTTC. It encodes CASSLTRAAWPKNIQYF.